The present T cell receptor beta chain was sequenced within a study of shared clonotypes between healthy human individuals. Worth noting for this clone: The antigen remains unidentified.

The study, taken as a whole, reports: Sampling covered blood only; tissue repertoires likely differ.

Sequencing was performed with immunoSEQ multiplex PCR; in TCRdb, only in-frame clones are kept and a portion is missing. The repertoire includes 2 million to 3 million clones, roughly 93% of them detected once, and roughly 0.36% sits in the top ten. Trimming stripped 4 bases from V and 4 bases from J, with 22 bases between. CDR1 and CDR2 from the germline V gene are SGHRS and YFSETQ. CDR3 length: 17 residues. The sequenced sample was naive CD4+ T cells from PBMCs. Subset given: CD45RA+ positively selected. The receptor comes from a man aged 18 to 35 in good health. Some clones in this sample may be carry-over from other donors' samples. V usage is TRBV5-1 and J usage is TRBJ2-3; possible D gene TRBD2, 5 bases. CDR3 sequence reads: CASSPGEGAYSADTQYF. CDR3 nucleotide sequence: TGCGCCAGCAGCCCCGGCGAGGGCGCATATTCGGCAGATACGCAGTATTTT.